Presented here are 5 T cell receptor beta chains from one specimen sequenced in a study of blood T cell repertoires in COVID-19. Repertoires were generated with immunoSEQ multiplex PCR, while TCRdb's copy carries only in-frame clones and drops some. Of roughly 330,000 clones in the sample, more than 75% were seen once. Sequenced sample: peripheral blood. The origin of the receptors is a woman aged 45-59 years with acute or convalescent COVID-19.

This rearrangement joins TRBV5-1 to TRBJ2-3; 9 bases are a match to TRBD1. Germline V lookup: CDR1 SGHRS, CDR2 YFSETQ. The ends lost 4 bases at V and 4 bases at J; junction bases unmatched: 13. CDR3 length: 17 residues. The CDR3 nucleotides read TGCGCCAGCAGCCCCTGGACGGGGACAGGGTTCGCAGATACGCAGTATTTT. Translation gives CASSPWTGTGFADTQYF.

This clone has a single count. The V and J genes are TRBV5-1 and TRBJ1-5, with 8 bases that match TRBD1. Losses at the gene ends were 4 bases for V and 0 bases for J; bases not matched to a gene: 6. Germline CDR1 is SGHRS and CDR2 is YFSETQ. There are 16 residues in the CDR3. The CDR3 coding sequence is TGCGCCAGCAGCGTGGACAGGGCCGATAGCAATCAGCCCCAGCATTTT. It codes for CASSVDRADSNQPQHF.

The chain is built from TRBV2 and TRBJ2-1; unclear D gene. Per the germline V gene, CDR1 is SNHLY and CDR2 is FYNNEI. This CDR3 has 17 residues. Between the trimmed V and J ends, which lost 1 base and 0 bases, there was a span of 13 bases. In nucleotides, the CDR3 is TGTGCCAGCAGTGAAGAGAAAACTACCAACTCCTACAATGAGCAGTTCTTC. Protein sequence: CASSEEKTTNSYNEQFF.

The chain recombines TRBV6-5 with TRBJ2-1; 13 nucleotides agree with TRBD2. Germline V CDR1 and CDR2: MNHEY, SVGAGI. This CDR3 comprises 15 residues. V was clipped by 5 bases and J by 5 bases; unmatched bases: 3. The CDR3 reads CASSKGLAGNNEQFF. CDR3 coding DNA: TGTGCCAGCAGTAAGGGACTAGCGGGAAACAATGAGCAGTTCTTC.

A word on this clone: Additional DNA sequences in this sample encode the identical CDR3. CDR3 sequence: CASSRDRNYGYTF. CDR3 bases: TGTGCCAGCAGTCGAGACAGGAACTATGGCTACACCTTC. The chain joins TRBV28 to TRBJ1-2; maybe TRBD1 (6 bases). The germline V and J ends were trimmed by 5 bases and 2 bases, with 9 bases remaining between them. CDR1 MDHEN and CDR2 SYDVKM come from the germline V gene. The CDR3 totals 13 residues.